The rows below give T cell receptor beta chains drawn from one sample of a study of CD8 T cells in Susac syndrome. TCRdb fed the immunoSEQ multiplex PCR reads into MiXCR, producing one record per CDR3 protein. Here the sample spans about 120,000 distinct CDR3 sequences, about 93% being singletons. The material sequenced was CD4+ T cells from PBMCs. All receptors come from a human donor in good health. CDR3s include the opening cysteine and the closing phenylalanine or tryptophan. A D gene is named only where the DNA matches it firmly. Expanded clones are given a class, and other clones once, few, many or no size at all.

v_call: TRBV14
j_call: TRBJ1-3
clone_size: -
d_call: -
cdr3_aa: CASSPLGLPSGNTIYF
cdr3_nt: TGTGCCAGCAGCCCTTTGGGCCTCCCCTCTGGAAACACCATATATTTT

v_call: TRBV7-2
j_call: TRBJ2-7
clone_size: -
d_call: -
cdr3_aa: CASSFPPSAVSFYEQCF
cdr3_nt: TGTGCCAGCAGCTTTCCGCCTTCGGCTGTATCTTTCTACGAGCAGTGCTTC

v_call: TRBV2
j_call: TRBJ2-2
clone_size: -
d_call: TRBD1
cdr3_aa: CARAGTVTGELFF
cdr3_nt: TGTGCCAGGGCCGGGACAGTCACCGGGGAGCTGTTTTTT

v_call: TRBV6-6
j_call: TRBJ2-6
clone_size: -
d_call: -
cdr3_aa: CASNFDSGANVLTF
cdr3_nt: TGTGCCAGCAATTTCGACTCTGGGGCCAACGTCCTGACTTTC

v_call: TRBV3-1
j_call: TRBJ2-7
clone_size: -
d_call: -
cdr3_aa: CASSSGVLRNRGNEQYF
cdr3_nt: TGTGCCAGCAGCTCTGGAGTACTGAGGAATAGGGGCAACGAGCAGTACTTC

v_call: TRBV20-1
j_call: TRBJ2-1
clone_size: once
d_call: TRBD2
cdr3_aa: CSAPGGSFNEQFF
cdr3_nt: TGCAGTGCTCCGGGCGGGAGTTTTAATGAGCAGTTCTTC

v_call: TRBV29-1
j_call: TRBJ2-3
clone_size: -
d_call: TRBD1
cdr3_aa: CSVEVPTGWTDTQYF
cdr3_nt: TGCAGCGTTGAAGTTCCGACAGGGTGGACAGATACGCAGTATTTT

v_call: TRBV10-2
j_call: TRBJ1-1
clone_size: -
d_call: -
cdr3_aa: CASRNPRGAATEAFF
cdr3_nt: TGCGCCAGCAGAAATCCACGGGGGGCCGCCACTGAAGCTTTCTTT

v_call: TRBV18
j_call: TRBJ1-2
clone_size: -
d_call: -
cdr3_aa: CASSPYQDLSGYTF
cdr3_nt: TGTGCCAGCTCACCATACCAGGATTTGAGTGGCTACACCTTC

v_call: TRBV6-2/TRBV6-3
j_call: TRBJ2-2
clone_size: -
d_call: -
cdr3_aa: CASTPQVSNTGELFF
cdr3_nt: TGTGCCAGCACCCCGCAGGTTTCGAACACCGGGGAGCTGTTTTTT

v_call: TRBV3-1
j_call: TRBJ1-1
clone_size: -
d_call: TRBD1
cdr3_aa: CATHGTGMTEAFF
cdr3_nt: TGTGCGACTCACGGGACAGGGATGACTGAAGCTTTCTTT

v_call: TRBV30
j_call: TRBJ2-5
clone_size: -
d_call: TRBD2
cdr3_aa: CAWTRGRAEETQYF
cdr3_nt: TGTGCCTGGACGCGAGGGAGGGCCGAAGAGACCCAGTACTTC

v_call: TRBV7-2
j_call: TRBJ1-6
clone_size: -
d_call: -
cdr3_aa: CASSLAGSTGGPLHF
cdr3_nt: TGTGCCAGCAGCTTAGCTGGGTCAACAGGAGGGCCCCTCCACTTT

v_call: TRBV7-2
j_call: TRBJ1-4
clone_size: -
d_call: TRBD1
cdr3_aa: CASSSRQGRKKLFF
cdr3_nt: TGTGCCAGCAGCTCCCGACAGGGGCGGAAAAAACTGTTTTTT

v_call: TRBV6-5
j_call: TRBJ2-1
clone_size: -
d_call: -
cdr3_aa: CASSYFAGAGRANEQFF
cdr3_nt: TGTGCCAGCAGTTACTTTGCGGGGGCCGGGCGGGCCAATGAGCAGTTCTTC

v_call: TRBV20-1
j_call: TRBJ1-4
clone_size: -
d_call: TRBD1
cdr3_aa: CSARGDRGLEKLFF
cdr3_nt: TGCAGTGCTCGAGGGGACAGGGGGCTGGAAAAACTGTTTTTT

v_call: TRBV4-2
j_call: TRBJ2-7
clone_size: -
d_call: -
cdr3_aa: CASSQGISGTNYYEQYF
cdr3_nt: TGTGCCAGCAGCCAAGGGATATCCGGGACAAACTACTACGAGCAGTACTTC

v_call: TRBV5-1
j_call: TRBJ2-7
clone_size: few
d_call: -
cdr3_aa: CASGIDVYEQYF
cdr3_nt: TGCGCCAGCGGTATTGACGTCTACGAGCAGTACTTC

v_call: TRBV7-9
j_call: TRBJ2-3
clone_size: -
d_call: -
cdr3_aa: CASTHGADPTDTQYF
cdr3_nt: TGTGCCAGCACCCACGGCGCAGACCCGACAGATACGCAGTATTTT

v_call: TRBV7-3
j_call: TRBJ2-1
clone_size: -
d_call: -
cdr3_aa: CASSFSDTEQFF
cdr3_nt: TGTGCCAGCAGCTTTTCCGATACGGAGCAGTTCTTC

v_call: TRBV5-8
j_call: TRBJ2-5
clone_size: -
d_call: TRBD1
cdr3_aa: CASSTGQGASETQYF
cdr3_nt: TGTGCCAGCAGCACCGGACAGGGGGCATCAGAGACCCAGTACTTC

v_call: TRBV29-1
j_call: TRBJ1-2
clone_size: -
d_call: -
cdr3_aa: CSVEDELGAGYTF
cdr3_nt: TGCAGCGTTGAAGATGAGTTGGGTGCTGGCTACACCTTC

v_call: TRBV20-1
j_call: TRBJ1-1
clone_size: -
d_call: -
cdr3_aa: CSAKMNTEAFF
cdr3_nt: TGCAGTGCTAAGATGAACACTGAAGCTTTCTTT

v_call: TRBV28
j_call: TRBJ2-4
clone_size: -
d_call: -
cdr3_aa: CASSPGRRVQYF
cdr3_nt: TGTGCCAGCAGTCCGGGACGGAGAGTTCAGTACTTC

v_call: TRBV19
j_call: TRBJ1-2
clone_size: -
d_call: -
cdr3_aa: CASSRKKDSLYGYTF
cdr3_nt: TGTGCCAGTAGTCGAAAGAAGGACAGCCTCTATGGCTACACCTTC

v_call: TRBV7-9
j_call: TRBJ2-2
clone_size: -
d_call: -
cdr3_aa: CVPRKGTGELFF
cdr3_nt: TGTGTTCCCCGAAAAGGCACCGGGGAGCTGTTTTTT

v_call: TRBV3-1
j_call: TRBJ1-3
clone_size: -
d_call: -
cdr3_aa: CASSPIRPSGSGNTIYF
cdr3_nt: TGTGCCAGCAGCCCCATAAGGCCCTCTGGTTCTGGAAACACCATATATTTT

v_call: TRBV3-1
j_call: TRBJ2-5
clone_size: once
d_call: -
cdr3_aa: CASSHRVPDTETQYF
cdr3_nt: TGTGCCAGCAGCCACCGAGTACCTGACACGGAGACCCAGTACTTC

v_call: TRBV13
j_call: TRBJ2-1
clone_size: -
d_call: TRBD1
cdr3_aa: CASSYTGVNEQFF
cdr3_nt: TGTGCCAGCAGCTATACAGGGGTTAATGAGCAGTTCTTC

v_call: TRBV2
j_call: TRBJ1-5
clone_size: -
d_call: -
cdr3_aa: CASSSQSGNQPQHF
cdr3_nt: TGTGCCAGCAGTAGCCAGTCAGGCAATCAGCCCCAGCATTTT

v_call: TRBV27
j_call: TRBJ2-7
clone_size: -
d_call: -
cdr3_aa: CASSLTRLVSYEQYF
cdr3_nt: TGTGCCAGCAGTTTAACCCGATTAGTCTCCTACGAGCAGTACTTC

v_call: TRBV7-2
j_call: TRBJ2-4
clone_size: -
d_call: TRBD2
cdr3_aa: CASNQGGLGNIQYF
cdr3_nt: TGTGCCAGCAATCAGGGAGGGTTAGGTAACATTCAGTACTTC

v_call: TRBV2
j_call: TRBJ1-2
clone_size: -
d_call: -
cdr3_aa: CASSDAPLYYGYTF
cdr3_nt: TGTGCCAGCAGTGACGCCCCATTATACTATGGCTACACCTTC

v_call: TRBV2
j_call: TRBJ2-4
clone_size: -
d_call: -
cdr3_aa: CASGPQVVAKNIQYF
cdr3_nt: TGTGCCAGCGGTCCGCAAGTTGTAGCCAAAAACATTCAGTACTTC

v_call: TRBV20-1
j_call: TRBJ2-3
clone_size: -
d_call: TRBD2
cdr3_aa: CSATGLVSTDTQYF
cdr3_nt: TGCAGTGCTACGGGACTAGTGAGCACAGATACGCAGTATTTT

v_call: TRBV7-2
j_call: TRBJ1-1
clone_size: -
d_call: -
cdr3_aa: CASSPYGAVMNTEAFF
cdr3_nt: TGTGCCAGCAGCCCCTACGGAGCCGTGATGAACACTGAAGCTTTCTTT

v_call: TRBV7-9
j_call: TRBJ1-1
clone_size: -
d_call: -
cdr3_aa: CASSLDPRNTEAFF
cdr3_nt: TGTGCCAGCAGCTTAGACCCCAGGAACACTGAAGCTTTCTTT

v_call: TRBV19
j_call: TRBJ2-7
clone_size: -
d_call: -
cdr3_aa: CASGTTPPYEQYF
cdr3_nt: TGTGCCTCGGGGACGACCCCGCCCTACGAGCAGTACTTC

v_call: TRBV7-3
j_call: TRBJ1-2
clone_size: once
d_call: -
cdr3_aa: CASSLGGGGNYGYTF
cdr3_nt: TGTGCCAGCAGCTTAGGGGGAGGTGGGAACTATGGCTACACCTTC

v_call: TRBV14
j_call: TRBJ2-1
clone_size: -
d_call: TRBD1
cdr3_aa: CASSERQGNEQFF
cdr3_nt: TGTGCCAGCAGCGAACGACAGGGCAATGAGCAGTTCTTC

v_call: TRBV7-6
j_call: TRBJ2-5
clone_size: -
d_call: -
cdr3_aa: CASSLAAPSGETQYF
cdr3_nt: TGTGCCAGCAGCTTAGCGGCCCCATCAGGAGAGACCCAGTACTTC

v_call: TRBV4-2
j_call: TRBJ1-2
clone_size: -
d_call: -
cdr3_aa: CASSPSGHTGTQPAYGYTF
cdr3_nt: TGTGCCAGCAGCCCATCCGGCCACACGGGAACCCAACCGGCCTATGGCTACACCTTC

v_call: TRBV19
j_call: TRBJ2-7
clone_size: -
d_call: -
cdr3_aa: CASSIRPGDYEQYF
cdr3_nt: TGTGCCAGTAGTATTCGCCCAGGAGACTACGAGCAGTACTTC

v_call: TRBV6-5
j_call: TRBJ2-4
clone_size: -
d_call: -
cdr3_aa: CASNTAFLAKNIQYF
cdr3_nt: TGTGCCAGCAATACAGCTTTCCTAGCCAAAAACATTCAGTACTTC

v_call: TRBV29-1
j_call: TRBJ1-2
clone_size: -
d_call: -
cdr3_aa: CSVPWQGGDGYTF
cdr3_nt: TGCAGCGTCCCCTGGCAGGGTGGGGATGGCTACACCTTC

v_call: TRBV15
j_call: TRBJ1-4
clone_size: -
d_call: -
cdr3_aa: CATGRVNEKLFF
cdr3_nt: TGTGCCACCGGGCGGGTTAATGAAAAACTGTTTTTT

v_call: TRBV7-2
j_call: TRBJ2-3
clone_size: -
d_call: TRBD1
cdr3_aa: CASSLEPAGGPDTQYF
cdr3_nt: TGTGCCAGCAGCTTAGAACCGGCAGGGGGCCCAGATACGCAGTATTTT

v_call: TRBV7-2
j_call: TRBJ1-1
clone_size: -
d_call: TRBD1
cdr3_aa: CASTPQGGRTEAFF
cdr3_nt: TGTGCCAGCACTCCGCAGGGGGGCCGGACTGAAGCTTTCTTT

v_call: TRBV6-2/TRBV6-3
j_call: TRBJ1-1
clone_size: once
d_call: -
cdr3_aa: CATVTGGGAGTEAFF
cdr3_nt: TGTGCCACCGTTACCGGCGGGGGGGCCGGCACTGAAGCTTTCTTT

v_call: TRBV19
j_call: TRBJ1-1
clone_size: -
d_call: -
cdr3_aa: CASSPGTQNTEAFF
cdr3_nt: TGTGCCAGTAGTCCGGGGACACAGAACACTGAAGCTTTCTTT

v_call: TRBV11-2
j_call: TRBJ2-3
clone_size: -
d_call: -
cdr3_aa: CASLGGGTDTQYF
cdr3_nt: TGTGCCAGCCTAGGGGGGGGCACAGATACGCAGTATTTT

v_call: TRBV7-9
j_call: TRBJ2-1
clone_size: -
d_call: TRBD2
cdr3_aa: CASSIAGGYNEQFF
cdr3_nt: TGTGCCAGCAGCATAGCGGGGGGTTACAATGAGCAGTTCTTC

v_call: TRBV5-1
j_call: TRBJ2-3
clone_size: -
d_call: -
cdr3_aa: CASSLVVGPRTDTQYF
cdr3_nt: TGCGCCAGCAGCTTGGTGGTGGGTCCGAGGACAGATACGCAGTATTTT

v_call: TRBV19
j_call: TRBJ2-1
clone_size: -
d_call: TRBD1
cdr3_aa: CGTGQGIEQFF
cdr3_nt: TGTGGAACGGGACAGGGGATTGAGCAGTTCTTC

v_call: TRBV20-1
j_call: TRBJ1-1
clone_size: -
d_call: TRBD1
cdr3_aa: CSAFRQGARSNTEAFF
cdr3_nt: TGCAGTGCTTTCAGACAGGGGGCGCGTTCGAACACTGAAGCTTTCTTT

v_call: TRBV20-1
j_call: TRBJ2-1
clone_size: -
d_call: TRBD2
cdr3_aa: CSARDPGSGKYNEQFF
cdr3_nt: TGCAGTGCTAGAGATCCGGGAAGCGGGAAATACAATGAGCAGTTCTTC

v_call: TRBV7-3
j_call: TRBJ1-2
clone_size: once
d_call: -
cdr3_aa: CASAPSGARGYTF
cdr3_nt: TGTGCCAGCGCCCCTTCGGGGGCGCGCGGCTACACCTTC

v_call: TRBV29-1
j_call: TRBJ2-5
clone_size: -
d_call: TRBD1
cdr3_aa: CSVELGTGAQETQYF
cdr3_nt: TGCAGCGTTGAATTGGGGACAGGGGCCCAAGAGACCCAGTACTTC

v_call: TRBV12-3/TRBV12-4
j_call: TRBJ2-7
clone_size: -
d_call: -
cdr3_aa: CASSFTQVAYEQYF
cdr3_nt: TGTGCCAGCAGTTTTACACAGGTTGCCTACGAGCAGTACTTC

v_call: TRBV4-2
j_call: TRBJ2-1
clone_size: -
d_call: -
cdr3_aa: CASSQEGLEFF
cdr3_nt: TGTGCCAGCAGCCAAGAGGGGTTGGAGTTCTTC